The clone carrying this TCR beta chain has a single count. Those enrolled, adults aged 18 to 89 years, came from around 24 US areas. The entry originates in a study of blood T cell repertoires in COVID-19. TCRdb's table, derived via immunoSEQ multiplex PCR, lists solely in-frame clones and lacks some. This sample yields around 150,000 clones, of which approximately 80% are seen a single time; around 13% belongs to the top ten. This CDR3 has 15 residues. The V gene's germline CDR1 is MNHEY and CDR2 SMNVEV (reference sequence). J was trimmed by 7 bases and V by 7 bases; bases with no gene match: 12. The sample comprised PBMCs or T cells enriched from blood (not recorded which). V and J are TRBV27 and TRBJ1-5, with 8 bases fitting TRBD1. This TCR was sampled from a woman in her fifties or sixties who had recovered from COVID-19. The CDR3, as DNA: TGTGCCAGCAATTCGACAGGGGATTGTTACCAGCCCCAGCATTTT. Its translation is CASNSTGDCYQPQHF.